Sequencing of this TCR beta chain was carried out in a study of blood T cell repertoires in COVID-19. At the level of the study: Samples of COVID-19 (acute and convalescent) were obtained from the United States, Italy and Spain.

The CDR3 has 18 amino acids. Germline values: CDR1 SGHNT, CDR2 YYREEE (reference sequence). V lost 4 bases, J lost 0 bases, and 11 bases stayed unmatched. Original processing notes: Nucleated cell number was recorded as an estimate derived from reference gene primer amplification. The method was immunoSEQ multiplex PCR; TCRdb's version includes in-frame clones alone and lacks a portion of them. V, J and clone size reflect that table, while D and trimming were determined from the DNA. This table holds about 110,000 clones, around 81% found once. The chain carries TRBV5-4 and TRBJ1-1, with 11 nucleotides matching TRBD1. Specimen: peripheral blood. The TCR sequence derives from a woman aged 70-85 years with acute or convalescent COVID-19. CDR3 in DNA: TGTGCCAGCAGCACCTTCGGACAGGGGGCGACCATGAACACTGAAGCTTTCTTT. This sequence encodes CASSTFGQGATMNTEAFF.